The 22 T cell receptor beta chains below were found in one sample sequenced in a study of blood T cells in healthy people across ages. Using a J-beta primer mix together with a sample-barcoded 5' primer, a second PCR was run for about 6 to 11 cycles. Each CDR3 protein gets one entry after TCRdb re-called the 5' RACE reads with MiXCR. The profile shows roughly 1,000,000 distinct CDR3 sequences, about 25% of them singletons. The sample was also linked to a second study, of T cells of mothers and their children.

The sequencing input was blood. Receptors were obtained from a girl aged 2-10 years in good health.

This clonotype showed up just a few times. CDR3 loop: CASSQSIGGQYYGYTF. DNA for the CDR3: TGTGCCAGCAGCCAATCGATCGGGGGACAGTACTATGGCTACACCTTC. The J gene is TRBJ1-2, the V gene TRBV16; 7 bases are shared with TRBD1. With 0 bases clipped from V and 3 bases from J, the junction kept 7 bases outside the gene matches. This CDR3 region has 16 residues. Germline values: CDR1 KGHSY, CDR2 FQNENV.

The chain uses TRBV6-5 and TRBJ1-2, with 7 bases aligning to TRBD1. Per germline, CDR1 MNHEY and CDR2 SVGAGI. The CDR3 sequence is 14 residues long. The J segment lost 6 bases and the V segment lost 2 bases, leaving 6 bases of the junction unmatched. In nucleotides, the CDR3 is TGTGCCAGCAGTTACCAGACAGGGTTTGATGGCTACACCTTC. Translating gives CASSYQTGFDGYTF.

The chain uses TRBV5-4 and TRBJ2-3, with a possible D match to TRBD2 (6 bases). V lost 4 bases, J lost 0 bases, and 15 bases lay in between. From germline, CDR1 is SGHNT and CDR2 YYREEE (reference sequence). The length of the CDR3 is 16 residues. The CDR3 DNA reads TGTGCCAGCAGCCCCCCTAGCGTGTTGAGCACAGATACGCAGTATTTT. It codes for CASSPPSVLSTDTQYF.

This sequence joins TRBV10-3 and TRBJ2-3, with 11 nucleotides matching TRBD2. V was clipped by 6 bases and J by 3 bases; unmatched bases: 5. Germline values: CDR1 ENHRY, CDR2 SYGVKD. This CDR3 is 15 amino acids long. CDR3 residues: CAIRGTSGGTDTQYF. Here the CDR3 DNA reads TGTGCCATCAGGGGGACTAGCGGTGGTACAGATACGCAGTATTTT.

The genes are TRBV4-2 and TRBJ1-3; tentatively, D is TRBD1 (5 bases). Trimming cost V 11 bases and J 1 base, with 27 bases left between them. Germline CDR1 is LGHNA and CDR2 is YNFKEQ. The CDR3 contains 18 residues. The CDR3: CAPSGSPGGRLSGNTIYF. DNA for the CDR3: TGTGCCCCATCTGGCTCACCGGGGGGGAGATTGTCTGGAAACACCATATATTTT.

The CDR3 loop reads CATSSENYGYTF. For the CDR3, the DNA is TGTGCCACCAGCAGCGAAAACTATGGCTACACCTTC. The rearrangement uses TRBV15 and TRBJ1-2; D uncertain. Trimming pared 3 bases from V and 2 bases from J, leaving 4 bases between. From germline, CDR1 is LNHNV and CDR2 YYDKDF (reference sequence). This CDR3 is 12 amino acids long.

This clonotype was counted a few times. CDR3 amino acids: CASSLRPGQGPYEQYF. The DNA for the CDR3 is TGTGCCAGCAGCCTACGGCCGGGACAGGGTCCTTACGAGCAGTACTTC. The chain links TRBV11-2 to TRBJ2-7; 9 positions agree with TRBD1. The CDR3 is made up of 16 amino acids. Germline V gene data show CDR1 as SGHAT and CDR2 as FQNNGV. V shed 5 bases and J 4 bases; nucleotides not matched to a gene: 12.

The chain uses TRBV29-1 and TRBJ2-5; possible D gene TRBD2, 7 bases. TRBJ2-7 explains the end of the DNA better; the J call may be wrong. The CDR3 contains 12 residues. Germline CDR1 SQVTM, CDR2 ANQGSEA. In nucleotides, the CDR3 is TGCAGCGTTCAGGGGCGGGAGCGCGAGCAGTACTTC. It specifies CSVQGREREQYF.

The chain employs TRBV27 and TRBJ2-3, with 7 bases matching TRBD1. Per the germline V gene, CDR1 is MNHEY and CDR2 is SMNVEV (reference sequence). This CDR3 has 12 residues. The V segment lost 2 bases and the J segment 8 bases; nucleotides outside the gene matches: 1. CDR3 sequence reads: CASSLEGATQYF. CDR3 nucleotide sequence: TGTGCCAGCAGTTTAGAGGGGGCTACGCAGTATTTT.

CDR3 sequence reads: CASALWGRDKETQYF. The CDR3 coding sequence is TGTGCTAGCGCCCTTTGGGGGCGTGATAAAGAGACCCAGTACTTC. The chain joins TRBV7-9 to TRBJ2-5; a possible D gene is TRBD1 (6 bases). The CDR3 loop spans 15 amino acids. The germline V gene encodes CDR1 SEHNR and CDR2 FQNEAQ (reference sequence).

The genes are TRBV20-1 and TRBJ2-5; D call uncertain. CDR3 length: 14 residues. V lost 5 bases to trimming and J lost 2 bases, with 15 bases between them. Germline V gene lookup returns CDR1 DFQATT and CDR2 SNEGSKA (reference sequence). The CDR3 bases are TGCAGTGCTTCTCTTTTGGGCAGACAAGAGACCCAGTACTTC. As protein: CSASLLGRQETQYF.

A few counts support this clonotype. V is TRBV9 and J is TRBJ1-2; D gene ambiguous. This CDR3 region has 15 residues. Trimming stripped 4 bases from V and 8 bases from J, with 21 bases between. The germline V gene has CDR1 SGDLS and CDR2 YYNGEE. CDR3 sequence: CASSPILKRVRGYTF. CDR3 bases: TGTGCCAGCAGCCCCATTCTAAAGCGCGTGAGGGGCTACACCTTC.

This clonotype was picked up a small number of times. This chain links TRBV12-3 or TRBV12-4 with TRBJ2-5; TRBD1 or TRBD2 may be the D gene (6 bases each). Deletions cut 6 bases from V and 1 base from J, with 15 bases between. This CDR3 region has 15 residues. CDR3 sequence (DNA): TGTGCCAGCAGACTAGGGGGGTGGCTCCAAGAGACCCAGTACTTC. Its translation is CASRLGGWLQETQYF.

This clonotype was picked up a small number of times. The chain's CDR3 is CASSSSVLYEQYF. The CDR3 DNA sequence: TGTGCCAGCAGCTCCTCCGTTTTATACGAGCAGTACTTC. The chain joins TRBV12-3 or TRBV12-4 to TRBJ2-5; D unresolved. The J call may be incorrect, as the DNA end agrees better with TRBJ2-7. CDR3 length equals 13 residues.

The chain combines TRBV7-9 with TRBJ1-4, with a tentative D call TRBD1 (5 bases). This CDR3 has 16 residues. V lost 3 bases and J 10 bases, leaving 21 bases between the germline ends. CDR1 and CDR2 from the germline V gene are SEHNR and FQNEAQ (reference sequence). The CDR3 region has the DNA TGTGCCAGCAGCTTCCCGATTGGGGACTCCTGGGGAAAACTGTTTTTT. Translating gives CASSFPIGDSWGKLFF.

This clonotype appeared a few times. The rearrangement links TRBV11-3 to TRBJ2-5; D is uncertain. The J call may be in error: the DNA end matches TRBJ2-1 better. The CDR3 runs 16 residues. The germline gives CDR1 SGHNT, CDR2 YENEEA. CDR3 amino acids: CASSLGPQFPYNEQFF. CDR3 bases: TGTGCCAGCAGCTTGGGTCCCCAATTCCCCTACAATGAGCAGTTCTTC.

The table lists this clonotype with a few counts. The chain combines TRBV12-3 or TRBV12-4 with TRBJ2-5, with a possible D match to TRBD1 (5 bases). V was clipped by 3 bases and J by 1 base, with 9 bases between them. CDR3 length equals 14 residues. The CDR3 sequence: CASSFQGLQETQYF. The CDR3 DNA reads as TGTGCCAGCAGTTTTCAGGGCCTCCAAGAGACCCAGTACTTC.

This chain links TRBV6-2 or TRBV6-3 with TRBJ2-5, with 7 positions matching TRBD2. The J call may be incorrect, as the DNA end agrees better with TRBJ2-7. CDR1 and CDR2 from the germline V gene are MNHEY and SVGEGT. The CDR3 has 14 amino acids. DNA of the CDR3: TGTGCCAGCAGTTGGGGACTACCAGACTACGAGCAGTACTTC. Protein product: CASSWGLPDYEQYF.

The genes are TRBV5-1 and TRBJ2-1; D is possibly TRBD2 (6 bases). Germline CDR1 and CDR2: SGHRS and YFSETQ. V was cut by 3 bases and J by 4 bases, with 14 bases left in between. The CDR3 spans 15 residues. DNA of the CDR3: TGCGCCAGCAGCTGGGAGGTCTTCTCTTACAATGAGCAGTTCTTC. It yields the protein CASSWEVFSYNEQFF.

The chain couples TRBV18 to TRBJ1-2, with D tentatively TRBD1 (6 bases). The CDR3 has 16 residues. Germline lookup yields CDR1 KGHSH and CDR2 LQKENI. The V and J ends lost 2 bases and 6 bases respectively, with 19 bases between them. CDR3 in DNA: TGTGCCAGCTCACCAACTTCACTGCGGACAGAGAATGGCTACACCTTC. It specifies CASSPTSLRTENGYTF. Full variable domain (outside the CDR3, taken from reference TRBV18 and TRBJ1-2): NAGVMQNPRHLVRRRGQEARLRCSPMKGHSHVYWYRQLPEEGLKFMVYLQKENIIDESGMPKERFSAEFPKEGPSILRIQQVVRGDSAAYFCASSPTSLRTENGYTFGSGTRLTVV.

The chain combines TRBV6-1 with TRBJ1-1, with 7 bases that match TRBD1. Trimming cost V 3 bases and J 2 bases; bases outside gene matches: 12. The germline gives CDR1 MNHNS, CDR2 SASEGT. This CDR3 region has 17 residues. This CDR3 reads CASSEADRIYRNTEAFF. CDR3 in DNA: TGTGCCAGCAGTGAGGCGGACAGGATCTATCGAAACACTGAAGCTTTCTTT.

V usage is TRBV12-3 or TRBV12-4 and J usage is TRBJ1-1, with D perhaps TRBD1 (6 bases). Trimming removed 6 bases at V and 1 base at J, with 12 bases between. This CDR3 comprises 14 residues. The CDR3 nucleotides read TGTGCCAGCAGCATCAGGGGTTGGAACACTGAAGCTTTCTTT. This translates into CASSIRGWNTEAFF.